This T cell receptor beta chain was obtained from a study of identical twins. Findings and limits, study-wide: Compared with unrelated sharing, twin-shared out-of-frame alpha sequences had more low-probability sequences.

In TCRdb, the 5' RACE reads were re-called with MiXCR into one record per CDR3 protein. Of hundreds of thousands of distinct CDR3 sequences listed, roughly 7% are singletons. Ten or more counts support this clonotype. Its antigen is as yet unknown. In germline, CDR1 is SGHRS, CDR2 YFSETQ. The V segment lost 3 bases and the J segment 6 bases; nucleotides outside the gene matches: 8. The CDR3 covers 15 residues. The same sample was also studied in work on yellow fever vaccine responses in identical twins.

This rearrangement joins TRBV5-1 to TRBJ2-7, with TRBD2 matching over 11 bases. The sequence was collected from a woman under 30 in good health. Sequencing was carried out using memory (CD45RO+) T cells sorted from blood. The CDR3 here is CASSSTSGVTPEQYF. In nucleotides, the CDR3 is TGCGCCAGCAGCTCGACTAGCGGGGTAACGCCCGAGCAGTACTTC.